This T cell receptor beta chain was captured by sequencing in a study of T cells in Graves' hyperthyroidism and ophthalmopathy. This CDR3 comprises 17 residues. V was clipped by 2 bases and J by 2 bases; unmatched bases: 5. CDR1 and CDR2 (germline): LGHNA, YNFKEQ. RNA transcripts served as the template for amplifying TCR beta CDR3 regions. During a first-round RT-PCR of the TCR CDR3, the HTBI primer set was used. From the multiplex PCR reads, TCRdb called clonotypes with MiXCR, one entry per CDR3 protein. The table includes about 710,000 distinct CDR3 sequences, 16% detected once. The chain carries TRBV4-2 and TRBJ2-3; 12 bases match TRBD2. This TCR came from a man between 18 and 35 years old with Graves' hyperthyroidism. The sample taken for sequencing was blood. The CDR3 loop is CASSQSTSGSITDTQYF. Here the CDR3 DNA reads TGTGCCAGCAGCCAATCGACTAGCGGGAGTATCACAGATACGCAGTATTTT.